Shown below are 31 T cell receptor beta chains from a single sample sequenced in a study of T cell responses to AZD1222 COVID-19 vaccine. Profiled with immunoSEQ multiplex PCR; TCRdb holds only in-frame clones, not every one. Of 90,000 to 120,000 clones listed, over 85% were seen once; the top ten hold roughly 5%. The sequences come from peripheral blood, collected on day 0 of AZD1222 vaccination. The receptors derive from an adult in good health.

The chain has TRBV30 and TRBJ1-2; no clear D. The ends were cut back, 5 bases at V and 8 bases at J, with 9 bases in the middle. The germline V gene has CDR1 GTSNPN and CDR2 SVGIG (reference sequence). CDR3 length equals 10 residues. CDR3 in amino acids: CAWLSDGYTF. The CDR3 bases are TGTGCCTGGCTGTCTGACGGCTACACCTTC.

The DNA of the CDR3 is TGTGCCTGGAGTGACCTCCGCATTTCTAGCGGGAGAAATGAGCAGTTCTTC. It encodes CAWSDLRISSGRNEQFF. The V call is TRBV30, the J call TRBJ2-1; TRBD2 agrees at 10 bases. Germline V gene lookup returns CDR1 GTSNPN and CDR2 SVGIG (reference sequence). The CDR3 loop spans 17 amino acids. With 1 base clipped from V and 7 bases from J, the junction kept 13 bases outside the gene matches. Using reference TRBV30 and TRBJ2-1 for the parts outside the CDR3, the full variable domain is SQTIHQWPATLVQPVGSPLSLECTVEGTSNPNLYWYRQAAGRGLQLLFYSVGIGQISSEVPQNLSASRPQDRQFILSSKKLLLSDSGFYLCAWSDLRISSGRNEQFFGPGTRLTVL.

The chain links TRBV10-1 to TRBJ1-4; D not certain. There are 13 residues in the CDR3. V was cut by 0 bases and J by 5 bases, with 4 bases left in between. Germline CDR1 WNHNN, CDR2 SYGVQD (reference sequence). CDR3 sequence (DNA): TGCGCCAGCAGTGAGTCGAAAAATGAAAAACTGTTTTTT. Translated, it gives CASSESKNEKLFF.

The sample holds a few counts of this clone. J is TRBJ2-3 and V is TRBV5-1, with 11 bases fitting TRBD1. The V and J ends lost 4 bases and 3 bases, in that order; junction bases with no gene match: 4. This CDR3 is 15 amino acids long. Germline CDR1 reads SGHRS; CDR2 reads YFSETQ. CDR3 coding DNA: TGCGCCAGCAGCCTGGACAGGGGGCGTACAGATACGCAGTATTTT. It translates to CASSLDRGRTDTQYF.

The V and J genes are TRBV30 and TRBJ1-1, with a weak D call TRBD1 (5 bases). The V end was cut by 8 bases, the J end by 4 bases, with 23 bases between. This CDR3 region has 15 residues. From germline, CDR1 is GTSNPN and CDR2 SVGIG (reference sequence). This CDR3 is CARTTLGQDATEAFF. CDR3 DNA: TGTGCCCGAACAACGCTTGGACAAGACGCCACTGAAGCTTTCTTT.

The chain links TRBV21-1 to TRBJ2-2; the D segment call TRBD2 is taken from the table without a DNA check. TRBV21-1 is recorded as a pseudogene. The CDR3 runs to 14 residues. The CDR3 coding sequence is TGTGCCAAAATAAAGGGAGGGAACACCGGGGAGCTGTTTTTT. It codes for CAKIKGGNTGELFF.

The J gene is TRBJ2-7, the V gene TRBV7-2; D unresolved. The CDR3 has 15 residues. The V end was cut by 2 bases, the J end by 6 bases, with 17 bases between. The germline V gene encodes CDR1 SGHTA and CDR2 FQGNSA. The CDR3 DNA reads TGTGCCAGCAGCTTAAGTAGTAGGGTGGCGGTCGAGCAGTACTTC. Translation gives CASSLSSRVAVEQYF.

The DNA for the CDR3 is TGTGCCAGCAGCTTTAGCGGGAGTAACAATGAGCAGTTCTTC. Its protein is CASSFSGSNNEQFF. The chain recombines TRBV7-2 with TRBJ2-1; 9 bases match TRBD2. Germline CDR1 is SGHTA and CDR2 is FQGNSA. The CDR3 contains 14 residues. The trim removed 3 bases at V and 5 bases at J, leaving 2 bases unmatched.

This sequence joins TRBV18 and TRBJ2-1; 10 nucleotides match TRBD2. V was clipped by 3 bases and J by 5 bases; unmatched bases: 10. The CDR3 consists of 17 residues. Germline CDR1 KGHSH, CDR2 LQKENI. The CDR3 is CASSPRQLAGSDNEQFF. CDR3 sequence (DNA): TGTGCCAGCTCACCCCGTCAACTAGCGGGATCGGACAATGAGCAGTTCTTC.

This chain uses TRBV24-1 with TRBJ2-3; D gene unclear. Germline V gene sequence: CDR1 KGHDR, CDR2 SFDVKD. This CDR3 comprises 14 residues. V lost 3 bases to trimming and J lost 6 bases, with 12 bases between them. The CDR3: CATSDGRVEDTQYF. The CDR3 region has the DNA TGTGCCACCAGTGATGGACGAGTAGAGGATACGCAGTATTTT.

The V and J genes are TRBV28 and TRBJ1-1; 7 positions agree with TRBD1. The CDR3 is 17 amino acids. The ends lost 5 bases at V and 6 bases at J; junction bases unmatched: 18. The germline gives CDR1 MDHEN, CDR2 SYDVKM. CDR3 nucleotide sequence: TGTGCCAGCAGTCTGACAGGGTGGCCTACTGGCAAGGCTGAAGCTTTCTTT. It specifies CASSLTGWPTGKAEAFF.

This chain links TRBV9 with TRBJ1-2; D is possibly TRBD1 (5 bases). V was pared by 0 bases and J by 3 bases, with 12 bases between. The CDR3 has 15 amino acids. CDR1 and CDR2 (germline): SGDLS, YYNGEE. The DNA for the CDR3 is TGTGCCAGCAGCGTAGCTCCGGGGCTGGACTATGGCTACACCTTC. It yields the protein CASSVAPGLDYGYTF.

The chain combines TRBV7-9 with TRBJ2-1; D gene unclear. V lost 2 bases, J lost 0 bases, and 8 bases lay in between. The germline V gene has CDR1 SEHNR and CDR2 FQNEAQ (reference sequence). The CDR3 runs to 15 residues. CDR3 nucleotides: TGTGCCAGCAGCTTACGGCGGAGCTCCTACAATGAGCAGTTCTTC. It translates to CASSLRRSSYNEQFF. Full variable domain (missing parts from reference TRBV7-9 and TRBJ2-1): DTGVSQNPRHKITKRGQNVTFRCDPISEHNRLYWYRQTLGQGPEFLTYFQNEAQLEKSRLLSDRFSAERPKGSFSTLEIQRTEQGDSAMYLCASSLRRSSYNEQFFGPGTRLTVL.

The chain joins TRBV7-9 to TRBJ2-3, with 7 nucleotides matching TRBD2. This CDR3 has 16 amino acids. Looked up from germline, CDR1 is SEHNR and CDR2 is FQNEAQ (reference sequence). Trimming took 6 bases from V and 4 from J; bases not matched to a gene: 13. CDR3 in DNA: TGTGCCAGCAGTCCACGGGGCGGGAGAGGGGCAGATACGCAGTATTTT. Translating it yields CASSPRGGRGADTQYF.

This clone was picked up one time. The rearrangement uses TRBV7-9 and TRBJ1-1, with D possibly being TRBD1 (5 bases). The CDR3 covers 13 residues. Between the trimmed V and J ends, which lost 6 bases and 1 base, there was a span of 9 bases. CDR1 and CDR2 (germline): SEHNR, FQNEAQ (reference sequence). CDR3 sequence reads: CASSVDKNTEAFF. CDR3 DNA sequence: TGTGCCAGCAGTGTGGACAAGAACACTGAAGCTTTCTTT.

CDR3 residues: CAWSFTREGGEQYF. CDR3 nucleotides: TGTGCCTGGAGTTTTACCAGGGAAGGTGGGGAGCAGTACTTC. The J gene is TRBJ2-7, the V gene TRBV30, with D possibly matching TRBD1 (5 bases). With 2 bases removed from V and 7 bases from J, the gap between germline ends came to 18 bases. Germline assignment: CDR1 GTSNPN and CDR2 SVGIG (reference sequence). The CDR3 extends over 14 amino acids.

The chain links TRBV29-1 to TRBJ2-1, with 8 bases identical to TRBD1. The CDR3 is made up of 14 amino acids. V was clipped by 4 bases and J by 4 bases; unmatched bases: 6. Germline CDR1 and CDR2: SQVTM and ANQGSEA. CDR3 residues: CSVGQGWTYNEQFF. CDR3 coding DNA: TGCAGCGTTGGACAGGGGTGGACGTACAATGAGCAGTTCTTC.

This clone was detected only once. Different DNA sequences within this sample yield the same CDR3. The chain is built from TRBV12-3 or TRBV12-4 and TRBJ2-7; unclear D gene. This CDR3 has 11 residues. The V end was cut by 3 bases, the J end by 4 bases, with 4 bases between. The CDR3 spells CASSLGYEQYF. DNA for the CDR3: TGTGCCAGCAGTTTGGGGTACGAGCAGTACTTC.

The chain uses TRBV4-2 and TRBJ1-1; D might be TRBD1 (5 bases). Germline CDR1 LGHNA, CDR2 YNFKEQ. The V end was cut by 0 bases, the J end by 4 bases, with 12 bases between. The CDR3 consists of 15 residues. The CDR3 sequence is CASSQDWRGGTEAFF. The CDR3 coding sequence is TGTGCCAGCAGCCAAGATTGGAGGGGTGGCACTGAAGCTTTCTTT.

This sequence joins TRBV14 and TRBJ2-1; D is perhaps TRBD2 (6 bases). V lost 4 bases and J lost 4, with 14 bases in between. Per the germline V gene, CDR1 is SGHDN and CDR2 is FVKESK. This CDR3 comprises 15 residues. This chain's CDR3 is CASSLRGLGYNEQFF. The CDR3, as DNA: TGTGCCAGCAGCCTTCGGGGACTCGGTTACAATGAGCAGTTCTTC.

The rearrangement joins TRBV7-3 to TRBJ2-1, with D uncertain. This CDR3 has 12 amino acids. Germline CDR1 and CDR2: SGHTA and FQGTGA. Trimming pared 2 bases from V and 9 bases from J, leaving 8 bases between. The CDR3 sequence: CASSLRSGEQFF. CDR3 coding DNA: TGTGCCAGCAGCTTACGGTCGGGTGAGCAGTTCTTC.

The chain recombines TRBV5-1 with TRBJ2-5; TRBD2 might be the D (5 bases). Trimming took 5 bases from V and 2 from J, leaving 16 bases between them. Germline values: CDR1 SGHRS, CDR2 YFSETQ. CDR3 length: 15 residues. The CDR3 is CASRVGSGHQETQYF. The CDR3 DNA reads as TGCGCCAGCAGAGTGGGGAGCGGCCATCAAGAGACCCAGTACTTC.

The rearrangement links TRBV5-3 to TRBJ1-5; D unresolved. TRBV5-3 is recorded as an ORF, its role being uncertain. The V end was cut by 4 bases, the J end by 3 bases, with 11 bases between. The CDR3 has 14 amino acids. CDR3 sequence: CARSLDLDNQPQHF. For the CDR3, the DNA is TGTGCCAGAAGCCTGGACCTAGACAATCAGCCCCAGCATTTT.

The chain couples TRBV28 to TRBJ2-1; D remains ambiguous. The CDR3 is 14 amino acids. The V end lost 3 bases, the J end lost 10 bases, and 16 bases lay between the germline ends. The germline V gene has CDR1 MDHEN and CDR2 SYDVKM. The CDR3 bases are TGTGCCAGCAGTTTCCCTCAAATACGGCGGGAGCAGTTCTTC. Protein product: CASSFPQIRREQFF.

The genes are TRBV4-1 and TRBJ1-1, with D possibly matching TRBD1 (6 bases). The CDR3 runs 12 residues. The germline V gene encodes CDR1 MGHRA and CDR2 YSYEKL. V lost 4 bases to trimming and J lost 8 bases, with 11 bases between them. CDR3 sequence (DNA): TGCGCCAGCAGCCGAGGACAGACCGAAGCTTTCTTT. Translating gives CASSRGQTEAFF.

This chain links TRBV18 with TRBJ2-1; D ambiguous. The CDR3 loop spans 12 amino acids. The germline CDR1 and CDR2 sequences are KGHSH and LQKENI. Trimming took 3 bases from V and 6 from J, leaving 6 bases between them. CDR3: CASSPPANEQFF. CDR3 DNA sequence: TGTGCCAGCTCACCCCCCGCCAATGAGCAGTTCTTC.

V gene TRBV18 combines with J gene TRBJ1-3; D not certain. Germline V CDR1 and CDR2: KGHSH, LQKENI. V lost 10 bases and J 0 bases, leaving 10 bases between the germline ends. The CDR3 contains 13 residues. The CDR3, as DNA: TGTGCCACCCTCCGGGGCTCTGGAAACACCATATATTTT. This encodes CATLRGSGNTIYF. Based on the CDR3 plus reference TRBV18 and TRBJ1-3, the full variable domain is NAGVMQNPRHLVRRRGQEARLRCSPMKGHSHVYWYRQLPEEGLKFMVYLQKENIIDESGMPKERFSAEFPKEGPSILRIQQVVRGDSAAYFCATLRGSGNTIYFGEGSWLTVV.

The chain joins TRBV9 to TRBJ1-1; D uncertain. The CDR3 sequence is 15 residues long. Trimming stripped 0 bases from V and 5 bases from J, with 14 bases between. Looked up from germline, CDR1 is SGDLS and CDR2 is YYNGEE. The DNA of the CDR3 is TGTGCCAGCAGCGTAGGGGGTCTCACGGAGACTGAAGCTTTCTTT. As protein: CASSVGGLTETEAFF.

This clone has a single count. This chain links TRBV5-4 with TRBJ1-1; D gene uncertain. The CDR3 covers 16 residues. Germline assignment: CDR1 SGHNT and CDR2 YYREEE (reference sequence). The V and J ends lost 0 bases and 1 base respectively, with 13 bases between them. DNA of the CDR3: TGTGCCAGCAGCTTGGCCGGTCGGGGATGGAACACTGAAGCTTTCTTT. It encodes CASSLAGRGWNTEAFF.

The CDR3 sequence is CASSNLSGSNQPQHF. CDR3 sequence (DNA): TGTGCCAGCAGCAATTTGTCGGGTAGCAATCAGCCCCAGCATTTT. The chain is built from TRBV21-1 and TRBJ1-5. TRBV21-1 is a pseudogene. The CDR3 extends over 15 amino acids.

This chain uses TRBV11-3 with TRBJ2-1; D is perhaps TRBD1 (5 bases). V lost 6 bases, J lost 4 bases, and 10 bases lay in between. The CDR3 runs to 13 residues. The germline V gene encodes CDR1 SGHNT and CDR2 YENEEA. CDR3 nucleotide sequence: TGTGCCAGCAGGGCGACAGAGTACAATGAGCAGTTCTTC. It codes for CASRATEYNEQFF. Complete variable domain (other parts from reference TRBV11-3 and TRBJ2-1): EAGVVQSPRYKIIEKKQPVAFWCNPISGHNTLYWYLQNLGQGPELLIRYENEEAVDDSQLPKDRFSAERLKGVDSTLKIQPAELGDSAVYLCASRATEYNEQFFGPGTRLTVL.